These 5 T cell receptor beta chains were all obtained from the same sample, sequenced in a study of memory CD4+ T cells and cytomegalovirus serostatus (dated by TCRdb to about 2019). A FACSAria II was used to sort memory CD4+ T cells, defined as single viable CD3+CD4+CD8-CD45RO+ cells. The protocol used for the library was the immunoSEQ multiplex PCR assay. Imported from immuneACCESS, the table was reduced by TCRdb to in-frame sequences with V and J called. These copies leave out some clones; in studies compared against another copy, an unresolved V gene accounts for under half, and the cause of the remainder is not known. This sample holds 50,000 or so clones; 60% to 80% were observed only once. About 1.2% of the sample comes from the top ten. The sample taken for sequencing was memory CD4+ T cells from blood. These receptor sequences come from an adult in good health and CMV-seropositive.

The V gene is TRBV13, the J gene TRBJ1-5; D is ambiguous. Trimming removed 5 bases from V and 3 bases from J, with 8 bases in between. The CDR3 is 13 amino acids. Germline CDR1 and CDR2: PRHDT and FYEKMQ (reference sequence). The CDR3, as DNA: TGTGCCAGCAGCCCAAGTCCCAATCAGCCCCAGCATTTT. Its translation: CASSPSPNQPQHF.

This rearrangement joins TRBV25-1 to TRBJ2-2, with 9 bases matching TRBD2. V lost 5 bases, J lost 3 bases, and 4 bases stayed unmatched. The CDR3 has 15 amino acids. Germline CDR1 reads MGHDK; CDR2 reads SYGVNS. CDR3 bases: TGTGCCAGCAGTCGAAGCGGGGGGTACACCGGGGAGCTGTTTTTT. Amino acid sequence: CASSRSGGYTGELFF. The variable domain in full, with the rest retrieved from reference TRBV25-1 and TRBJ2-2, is EADIYQTPRYLVIGTGKKITLECSQTMGHDKMYWYQQDPGMELHLIHYSYGVNSTEKGDLSSESTVSRIRTEHFPLTLESARPSHTSQYLCASSRSGGYTGELFFGEGSRLTVL.

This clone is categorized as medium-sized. The CDR3 nucleotides are TGTGCCACCAGCAGGGGACCCGACAGGGGAGACACCGGGGAGCTGTTTTTT. Its translation is CATSRGPDRGDTGELFF. V and J are TRBV15 and TRBJ2-2; TRBD1 agrees at 8 bases. After removal of 3 bases from V and 3 bases from J, the junction contained 9 bases not matched to a gene. Germline lookup yields CDR1 LNHNV and CDR2 YYDKDF (reference sequence). The CDR3 extends over 17 amino acids.

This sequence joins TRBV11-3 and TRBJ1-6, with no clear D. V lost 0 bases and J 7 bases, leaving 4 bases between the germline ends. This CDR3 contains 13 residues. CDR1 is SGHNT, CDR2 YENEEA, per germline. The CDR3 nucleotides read TGTGCCAGCAGCTTAGATAACAATTCACCCCTCCACTTT. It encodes CASSLDNNSPLHF.

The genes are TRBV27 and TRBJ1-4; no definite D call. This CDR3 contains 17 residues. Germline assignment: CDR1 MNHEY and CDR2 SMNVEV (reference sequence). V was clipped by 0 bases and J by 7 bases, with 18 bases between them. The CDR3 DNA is TGTGCCAGCAGTTTATCGAGCCCGGGGTTATTCGGTGAAAAACTGTTTTTT. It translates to CASSLSSPGLFGEKLFF.